The entry that follows covers one T cell receptor (beta chain) sequence. This entry belongs to a study of shared clonotypes between healthy human individuals. Sequencing used immunoSEQ multiplex PCR; TCRdb keeps in-frame clones, though not all of them. The data show about half a million clones, 81% seen once. CDR3 length equals 14 residues. Trimming removed 5 bases from V and 4 bases from J; junction bases left unmatched: 6. In germline, CDR1 is MDHEN, CDR2 SYDVKM. Material: PBMCs. The clonotype was recovered from a woman between 40 and 55 years old in good health. Some clones in this sample may be carry-over from other donors' samples. V is TRBV28 and J is TRBJ1-2; 8 nucleotides agree with TRBD1. As DNA, the CDR3 is TGTGCCAGCAGTCCAGGGGGCGCCGGCTATGGCTACACCTTC. Its protein product is CASSPGGAGYGYTF.